This T cell receptor (beta chain) was recorded in a study of blood T cell repertoires in COVID-19. Germline CDR1 MNHEY, CDR2 SMNVEV (reference sequence). This CDR3 contains 14 residues. Losses at the gene ends were 5 bases for V and 5 bases for J; bases not matched to a gene: 9. Generated by immunoSEQ multiplex PCR, the TCRdb table keeps only in-frame clones and is missing some. The table records fewer than 70,000 clones, around 79% of them present only once. The sequence was obtained from a human donor in a cohort sampled during active COVID-19. Sequencing used peripheral blood. The rearrangement uses TRBV27 and TRBJ2-7, with 7 nucleotides matching TRBD1. The CDR3 here is CASSPGQVRNEQYF. The CDR3 region has the DNA TGTGCCAGCAGTCCCGGACAGGTCCGGAACGAGCAGTACTTC.